Reported below is one T cell receptor (beta chain). The data originate from a study of cytomegalovirus exposure and HLA in healthy donors. The PCR had 60 Vbeta and 13 Jbeta primers. Clones were read by immunoSEQ multiplex PCR, and TCRdb kept only the in-frame ones, dropping some. The table records approximately 210,000 clones, around 80% of them present only once. This TCR was recovered from a man aged 18 to 29 in good health and CMV-seronegative. The material sequenced was PBMCs.

The DNA for the CDR3 is TGCAGCGTTGGGGGTTCCAGGGGAGTAAATACGCAGTATTTT. It is translated as CSVGGSRGVNTQYF. This chain uses TRBV29-1 with TRBJ2-3; D may be TRBD1 (6 bases). The CDR3 totals 14 residues. Trimming left V 4 bases short and J 7 bases short, with 18 bases between. From germline, CDR1 is SQVTM and CDR2 ANQGSEA.